What follows are 30 T cell receptor beta chains derived from one specimen sequenced in a study of a mutant IDH1 vaccine in newly diagnosed glioma. Time point indicated: baseline, week 1 (first vaccination visit). Stated treatment: pre-vaccination baseline after standard-of-care therapy. Assay used: immunoSEQ multiplex PCR; TCRdb lists only in-frame clones, some missing. The sample has 70,000 or so clones; around 83% are singletons. The source material was peripheral blood mononuclear cells (PBMCs), sampled from a glioma patient treated with radiotherapy, temozolomide or both. These receptors originate from a woman younger than 30 with glioma. Some clones in this sample may be carry-over from other donors' samples.

The J gene is TRBJ2-7, the V gene TRBV11-3; the D gene is possibly TRBD1 (5 bases). The V end lost 1 base, the J end lost 5 bases, and 12 bases lay between the germline ends. The CDR3 sequence is 14 residues long. Looked up from germline, CDR1 is SGHNT and CDR2 is YENEEA. The CDR3 coding sequence is TGTGCCAGCAGCTTAGGCCGACAGCAGGACGAGCAGTACTTC. Protein sequence: CASSLGRQQDEQYF.

The V gene is TRBV9, the J gene TRBJ1-3; unclear D gene. CDR3 length equals 15 residues. The V and J ends lost 0 bases and 0 bases respectively, with 7 bases between them. Germline lookup yields CDR1 SGDLS and CDR2 YYNGEE. The CDR3 DNA is TGTGCCAGCAGCGTAGCAGGTGACTCTGGAAACACCATATATTTT. It yields the protein CASSVAGDSGNTIYF.

J is TRBJ1-1 and V is TRBV6-1, with a possible D match to TRBD1 (5 bases). Trimming left V 6 bases short and J 5 bases short, with 13 bases between. This CDR3 region has 13 residues. Germline V lookup: CDR1 MNHNS, CDR2 SASEGT. The CDR3 sequence is CASSQGIGTEAFF. CDR3 bases: TGTGCCAGCAGCCAGGGTATCGGGACTGAAGCTTTCTTT.

This clone has more than one count but fewer than ten. This chain links TRBV7-3 with TRBJ2-2; no firm D call. The CDR3 length is 16 residues. Deletions cut 1 base from V and 7 bases from J, with 16 bases between. Germline V gene sequence: CDR1 SGHTA, CDR2 FQGTGA. CDR3 coding DNA: TGTGCCAGCAGCTTAATTTCGATACAAGGAGACGGGGAGCTGTTTTTT. It translates to CASSLISIQGDGELFF.

The chain links TRBV27 to TRBJ2-7; D may match TRBD1 or TRBD2 (7 bases each). CDR1 is MNHEY, CDR2 SMNVEV, per germline (reference sequence). The V and J ends lost 11 bases and 5 bases respectively, with 16 bases between them. There are 12 residues in the CDR3. CDR3 nucleotides: TGTGCCGTCAGGGGGGGTGGGAACGAGCAGTACTTC. Protein product: CAVRGGGNEQYF.

This clone was seen a handful of times. The chain carries TRBV11-3 and TRBJ1-1, with 8 positions matching TRBD1. V was pared by 5 bases and J by 3 bases, with 11 bases of the junction left unmatched. Germline loops: CDR1 SGHNT, CDR2 YENEEA. The CDR3 spans 16 residues. The DNA for the CDR3 is TGTGCCAGCAGCCCACCCAGGACAGGGCCCTACACTGAAGCTTTCTTT. As protein: CASSPPRTGPYTEAFF.

V is TRBV7-2 and J is TRBJ1-1, with a weak D call TRBD1 (5 bases). Trimming stripped 1 base from V and 4 bases from J, with 10 bases between. The germline V gene has CDR1 SGHTA and CDR2 FQGNSA. The CDR3 consists of 14 residues. CDR3 coding DNA: TGTGCCAGCAGCTTAGGGGGGGTCGCCACTGAAGCTTTCTTT. It specifies CASSLGGVATEAFF.

The chain combines TRBV2 with TRBJ1-1, with TRBD1 as a possible D gene (5 bases). V lost 8 bases and J lost 0, with 10 bases in between. CDR3 length: 13 residues. Germline values: CDR1 SNHLY, CDR2 FYNNEI. CDR3 in amino acids: CASCREVNTEAFF. CDR3 nucleotide sequence: TGTGCCAGCTGCAGGGAAGTGAACACTGAAGCTTTCTTT.

The J gene is TRBJ1-1, the V gene TRBV19, with a weak D call TRBD1 (6 bases). The length of the CDR3 is 13 residues. V shed 3 bases and J shed 6 bases, with 11 bases lying between them. CDR1 LNHDA and CDR2 SQIVND come from the germline V gene (reference sequence). CDR3 in DNA: TGTGCCAGTAGTATGGGGGGGCAATCTGAAGCTTTCTTT. Translating it yields CASSMGGQSEAFF. Full variable domain (rest looked up from reference TRBV19 and TRBJ1-1): DGGITQSPKYLFRKEGQNVTLSCEQNLNHDAMYWYRQDPGQGLRLIYYSQIVNDFQKGDIAEGYSVSREKKESFPLTVTSAQKNPTAFYLCASSMGGQSEAFFGQGTRLTVV.

This clone came up once. This specimen includes other DNA sequences encoding the same CDR3. This chain links TRBV7-9 with TRBJ2-7, with TRBD2 as a possible D gene (6 bases). With 5 bases removed from V and 0 bases from J, the gap between germline ends came to 14 bases. The CDR3 loop spans 15 amino acids. Germline CDR1 SEHNR, CDR2 FQNEAQ (reference sequence). CDR3 sequence (DNA): TGTGCCAGCAGCGCCCGGGACTTGAGCTCCTACGAGCAGTACTTC. It translates to CASSARDLSSYEQYF. Full variable domain (remainder filled in from reference TRBV7-9 and TRBJ2-7): DTGVSQNPRHKITKRGQNVTFRCDPISEHNRLYWYRQTLGQGPEFLTYFQNEAQLEKSRLLSDRFSAERPKGSFSTLEIQRTEQGDSAMYLCASSARDLSSYEQYFGPGTRLTVT.

This chain links TRBV13 with TRBJ2-5, with TRBD2 matching 11 bases. The CDR3 sequence is 17 residues long. Germline assignment: CDR1 PRHDT and CDR2 FYEKMQ (reference sequence). After removal of 3 bases from V and 9 bases from J, the junction contained 15 bases not matched to a gene. CDR3 loop: CASSFRTSGPLGGAQYF. The CDR3 DNA is TGTGCCAGCAGCTTCCGGACTAGCGGGCCGCTCGGAGGAGCCCAGTACTTC.

This chain links TRBV10-3 with TRBJ2-7; 7 bases map to TRBD2. The CDR3 has 16 amino acids. The germline V gene encodes CDR1 ENHRY and CDR2 SYGVKD. V trimming: 0 bases; J trimming: 6 bases; junction bases outside the gene matches: 11. Written as DNA, the CDR3 is TGTGCCATCAGTGAGTCTGGCGGGAGCAGCTCTCTCGAGCAGTACTTC. Encoded protein: CAISESGGSSSLEQYF.

The rearrangement joins TRBV6-6 to TRBJ2-7, with a possible D match to TRBD2 (7 bases). Germline CDR1 and CDR2: MNHNY and SVGAGI (reference sequence). The CDR3 spans 12 residues. Trimming left V 6 bases short and J 6 bases short, with 12 bases between. CDR3 nucleotide sequence: TGTGCCAGCAGGGGGGGGGCGCGCGAGCAGTACTTC. Translating it yields CASRGGAREQYF.

This chain connects TRBV19 to TRBJ2-1, with D possibly matching TRBD2 (5 bases). There are 13 residues in the CDR3. The germline V gene encodes CDR1 LNHDA and CDR2 SQIVND (reference sequence). V was clipped by 3 bases and J by 8 bases, with 11 bases between them. The chain's CDR3 is CASSIDRGHEQFF. In nucleotides, the CDR3 is TGTGCCAGTAGTATTGATCGGGGTCATGAGCAGTTCTTC.

This chain connects TRBV5-1 to TRBJ1-2; TRBD1 is a possible D gene (6 bases). Germline CDR1 is SGHRS and CDR2 is YFSETQ. This CDR3 has 13 residues. Trimming removed 0 bases from V and 8 bases from J, with 11 bases in between. DNA for the CDR3: TGCGCCAGCAGCTTGGGGGGGCCTTTCGGCTACACCTTC. Amino acids: CASSLGGPFGYTF.

The rearrangement joins TRBV4-2 to TRBJ1-5; D not resolved. V was trimmed by 0 bases and J by 2 bases, leaving 8 bases between them. The CDR3 length is 15 residues. The germline gives CDR1 LGHNA, CDR2 YNFKEQ. The CDR3 coding sequence is TGTGCCAGCAGCCAAGAAATTGGGGGCAATCAGCCCCAGCATTTT. Its protein is CASSQEIGGNQPQHF.

The genes are TRBV5-4 and TRBJ2-7; TRBD2 aligns across 9 bases. This CDR3 has 16 amino acids. V shed 3 bases, J shed 2 bases, and the junction held 9 bases outside the gene matches. Germline lookup yields CDR1 SGHNT and CDR2 YYREEE (reference sequence). The CDR3 spells CASSSPTSGVAYEQYF. CDR3 bases: TGTGCCAGCAGCTCCCCGACTAGCGGCGTCGCCTACGAGCAGTACTTC.

This rearrangement joins TRBV10-3 to TRBJ1-2; tentative D call: TRBD1 (6 bases). The CDR3 has 14 amino acids. Germline V gene lookup returns CDR1 ENHRY and CDR2 SYGVKD. Trimming cost V 0 bases and J 4 bases, with 9 bases left between them. The CDR3 loop reads CAISESQGPYGYTF. The CDR3 nucleotides read TGTGCCATCAGTGAGTCACAGGGACCCTATGGCTACACCTTC.

This clone was detected once. The CDR3 protein is CATTDSGNTIYF. The CDR3 DNA is TGTGCCACAACAGACTCTGGAAACACCATATATTTT. The gene calls are TRBV25-1 and TRBJ1-3; D gene uncertain. The CDR3 loop spans 12 amino acids. Trimming removed 10 bases from V and 0 bases from J, with 7 bases in between. Per germline, CDR1 MGHDK and CDR2 SYGVNS. Variable domain in full (rest from reference TRBV25-1 and TRBJ1-3): EADIYQTPRYLVIGTGKKITLECSQTMGHDKMYWYQQDPGMELHLIHYSYGVNSTEKGDLSSESTVSRIRTEHFPLTLESARPSHTSQYLCATTDSGNTIYFGEGSWLTVV.

J is TRBJ1-3 and V is TRBV6-6, with D hard to call. The V gene lost 1 base and the J gene lost 9 bases, with 10 bases spanning the gap. The CDR3 has 13 amino acids. Germline assignment: CDR1 MNHNY and CDR2 SVGAGI (reference sequence). DNA of the CDR3: TGTGCCAGCAGTTACTACCCTCGGGGCACCATATATTTT. Its translation: CASSYYPRGTIYF.

The chain links TRBV5-1 to TRBJ1-3, with D possibly matching TRBD1 (5 bases). The CDR3 extends over 16 amino acids. The germline CDR1 and CDR2 sequences are SGHRS and YFSETQ. Trimming stripped 0 bases from V and 3 bases from J, with 13 bases between. Written as DNA, the CDR3 is TGCGCCAGCAGCTTGGGATCAGGGCTGGGTGGAAACACCATATATTTT. Translating gives CASSLGSGLGGNTIYF.

The V gene is TRBV19, the J gene TRBJ1-2, with 11 bases identical to TRBD1. Trimming removed 3 bases from V and 4 bases from J; junction bases left unmatched: 1. The length of the CDR3 is 14 residues. In germline, CDR1 is LNHDA, CDR2 SQIVND (reference sequence). In nucleotides, the CDR3 is TGTGCCAGTAGTATTGGACAGGGGGCCTATGGCTACACCTTC. Its translation: CASSIGQGAYGYTF. Variable domain in full (rest from reference TRBV19 and TRBJ1-2): DGGITQSPKYLFRKEGQNVTLSCEQNLNHDAMYWYRQDPGQGLRLIYYSQIVNDFQKGDIAEGYSVSREKKESFPLTVTSAQKNPTAFYLCASSIGQGAYGYTFGSGTRLTVV.

V is TRBV28 and J is TRBJ1-1; a weak D match, TRBD1 (5 bases). From germline, CDR1 is MDHEN and CDR2 SYDVKM. V lost 10 bases and J 10 bases, leaving 13 bases between the germline ends. CDR3 length equals 10 residues. This CDR3 is CATGRGGAFF. The CDR3 DNA reads as TGTGCCACCGGCCGGGGGGGAGCTTTCTTT.

V gene TRBV6-1 combines with J gene TRBJ2-7, with D tentatively TRBD1 (5 bases). The V end lost 2 bases, the J end lost 9 bases, and 14 bases lay between the germline ends. CDR1 and CDR2 (germline): MNHNS, SASEGT. The CDR3 sequence is 13 residues long. Here the CDR3 DNA reads TGTGCCAGCAGTGAAAACCACGGGCAGGGGCAGTACTTC. This sequence encodes CASSENHGQGQYF.

V usage is TRBV15 and J usage is TRBJ2-5; 9 positions agree with TRBD1. The V segment lost 4 bases and the J segment 4 bases; nucleotides outside the gene matches: 1. CDR1 is LNHNV and CDR2 is YYDKDF in the germline V gene (reference sequence). The CDR3 has 13 amino acids. The DNA for the CDR3 is TGTGCCACCAGCAAACAGGGGGCAGAGACCCAGTACTTC. The encoded protein is CATSKQGAETQYF.

The chain is built from TRBV7-2 and TRBJ1-1, with a possible D match to TRBD1 (6 bases). The CDR3 runs to 15 residues. The germline V gene encodes CDR1 SGHTA and CDR2 FQGNSA. V lost 5 bases and J lost 8, with 21 bases in between. CDR3 region: CASSPHDRSLKEAFF. The CDR3 DNA is TGTGCCAGCAGCCCACATGACAGGTCTCTCAAAGAAGCTTTCTTT.

The chain is built from TRBV5-4 and TRBJ1-2; 9 bases are a match to TRBD1. The CDR3 loop spans 14 amino acids. Germline V gene lookup returns CDR1 SGHNT and CDR2 YYREEE (reference sequence). V gave up 0 bases and J gave up 8 bases; unmatched junction bases: 5. The CDR3 is CASSLEGQGRGYTF. DNA of the CDR3: TGTGCCAGCAGCTTGGAGGGACAGGGACGAGGCTACACCTTC.

This clone was seen a single time. The rearrangement links TRBV5-6 to TRBJ1-1, with a tentative D call TRBD1 (6 bases). The V gene lost 3 bases and the J gene lost 1 base, with 10 bases spanning the gap. The CDR3 has 14 amino acids. Germline CDR1 is SGHDT and CDR2 is YYEEEE. CDR3 amino acids: CASSSLGGNTEAFF. The DNA for the CDR3 is TGTGCCAGCAGCTCGTTAGGGGGGAACACTGAAGCTTTCTTT.

The CDR3 reads CASSPGLAGGEQETQYF. CDR3 sequence (DNA): TGTGCCAGCAGCCCCGGACTAGCGGGAGGGGAACAAGAGACCCAGTACTTC. The gene calls are TRBV9 and TRBJ2-5, with TRBD2 matching 15 bases. Germline CDR1 reads SGDLS; CDR2 reads YYNGEE. The J segment lost 2 bases and the V segment lost 4 bases, leaving 6 bases of the junction unmatched. CDR3 length: 17 amino acids.

The chain uses TRBV6-5 and TRBJ1-2, with D unresolved. This CDR3 has 13 residues. Germline V gene data show CDR1 as MNHEY and CDR2 as SVGAGI. Trimming removed 2 bases at V and 3 bases at J, with 7 bases between. In DNA, the CDR3 is TGTGCCAGCAGTTACGGGGTTTACTATGGCTACACCTTC. This gives the protein CASSYGVYYGYTF.